This entry lists 9 T cell receptor beta chains sequenced from one sample in a study of T cells in Graves' hyperthyroidism and ophthalmopathy. Amplification of TCR beta CDR3 regions was performed using RNA transcripts as template. The primer set for the first-round RT-PCR of the TCR CDR3 was HTBI. In TCRdb, the multiplex PCR reads were re-called with MiXCR into one record per CDR3 protein. The top ten hold around 18% of the sample, which has under 700,000 distinct CDR3 sequences, about a sixth seen once. Sequenced sample: blood. The source is a woman aged 18-29 years with Graves' hyperthyroidism.

This clonotype came up a few times. The chain has TRBV11-2 and TRBJ2-7; 7 bases are shared with TRBD1. The CDR3 covers 16 residues. V gave up 3 bases and J gave up 0 bases; unmatched junction bases: 8. Germline V CDR1 and CDR2: SGHAT, FQNNGV. CDR3 coding DNA: TGTGCCAGCAGCTTGTTGGGACAGACGAACTCCTACGAGCAGTACTTC. It codes for CASSLLGQTNSYEQYF.

This clonotype occurred many times. The rearrangement uses TRBV2 and TRBJ2-7; D possibly corresponds to TRBD2 (5 bases). The V end was cut by 3 bases, the J end by 3 bases, with 12 bases between. The germline V gene has CDR1 SNHLY and CDR2 FYNNEI. The CDR3 loop spans 14 amino acids. The DNA of the CDR3 is TGTGCCAGCAGTGATTTGGAGGCCAACTACGAGCAGTACTTC. This codes for CASSDLEANYEQYF.

This clonotype was observed a few times. This sequence joins TRBV5-1 and TRBJ2-5, with a possible D match to TRBD1 (5 bases). The V gene's germline CDR1 is SGHRS and CDR2 YFSETQ. The V end was cut by 5 bases, the J end by 4 bases, with 15 bases between. The CDR3 totals 14 residues. CDR3 amino acids: CASRNGQGAETQYF. DNA of the CDR3: TGCGCCAGCAGAAATGGGCAGGGTGCAGAGACCCAGTACTTC.

This clonotype was counted at least ten times. V gene TRBV18 combines with J gene TRBJ1-4, with D maybe TRBD1 (5 bases). Germline V lookup: CDR1 KGHSH, CDR2 LQKENI. The CDR3 spans 12 residues. V lost 3 bases and J 8 bases, leaving 7 bases between the germline ends. The CDR3 loop reads CASSPEGEKLFF. In DNA form, the CDR3 reads TGTGCCAGCTCACCGGAGGGGGAAAAACTGTTTTTT.

In this sample, this clonotype turned up many times. This rearrangement joins TRBV7-2 to TRBJ2-1, with D uncertain. The CDR3 runs to 13 residues. V lost 2 bases and J 6 bases, leaving 8 bases between the germline ends. Germline values: CDR1 SGHTA, CDR2 FQGNSA. The CDR3 sequence: CASSLQERNEQFF. CDR3 bases: TGTGCCAGCAGCTTACAGGAGCGCAATGAGCAGTTCTTC.

This clonotype was seen ten or more times. The chain employs TRBV2 and TRBJ2-1; 7 nucleotides align to TRBD2. CDR1 SNHLY and CDR2 FYNNEI come from the germline V gene. The CDR3 has 14 amino acids. V was clipped by 2 bases and J by 8 bases; unmatched bases: 6. CDR3 loop: CASSERAGVDEQFF. The CDR3 region has the DNA TGTGCCAGCAGTGAAAGGGCGGGGGTCGATGAGCAGTTCTTC.

V and J are TRBV14 and TRBJ2-3; 7 positions match TRBD2. This CDR3 region has 13 residues. With V trimmed by 10 bases and J by 5 bases, 9 bases remained unmatched. Germline V gene sequence: CDR1 SGHDN, CDR2 FVKESK. This CDR3 reads CATRASGKDTQYF. The CDR3 DNA reads as TGTGCCACTCGGGCTAGCGGTAAAGATACGCAGTATTTT.

In its sample, this clonotype was seen many times. This chain uses TRBV20-1 with TRBJ1-4; 7 bases are shared with TRBD1. CDR1 DFQATT and CDR2 SNEGSKA come from the germline V gene (reference sequence). The CDR3 is 12 amino acids. Losses at the gene ends were 6 bases for V and 6 bases for J; bases not matched to a gene: 4. CDR3 residues: CSATDRDEKLFF. The CDR3 coding sequence is TGCAGTGCGACCGACAGGGATGAAAAACTGTTTTTT.

The chain employs TRBV4-3 and TRBJ1-4, with 8 nucleotides matching TRBD1. Germline V lookup: CDR1 LGHNA, CDR2 YSLEER. V trimming: 4 bases; J trimming: 6 bases; junction bases outside the gene matches: 10. The CDR3 totals 16 residues. The CDR3 sequence is CASSPGQARVDEKLFF. The DNA for the CDR3 is TGCGCCAGCAGCCCGGGACAGGCACGGGTTGATGAAAAACTGTTTTTT.